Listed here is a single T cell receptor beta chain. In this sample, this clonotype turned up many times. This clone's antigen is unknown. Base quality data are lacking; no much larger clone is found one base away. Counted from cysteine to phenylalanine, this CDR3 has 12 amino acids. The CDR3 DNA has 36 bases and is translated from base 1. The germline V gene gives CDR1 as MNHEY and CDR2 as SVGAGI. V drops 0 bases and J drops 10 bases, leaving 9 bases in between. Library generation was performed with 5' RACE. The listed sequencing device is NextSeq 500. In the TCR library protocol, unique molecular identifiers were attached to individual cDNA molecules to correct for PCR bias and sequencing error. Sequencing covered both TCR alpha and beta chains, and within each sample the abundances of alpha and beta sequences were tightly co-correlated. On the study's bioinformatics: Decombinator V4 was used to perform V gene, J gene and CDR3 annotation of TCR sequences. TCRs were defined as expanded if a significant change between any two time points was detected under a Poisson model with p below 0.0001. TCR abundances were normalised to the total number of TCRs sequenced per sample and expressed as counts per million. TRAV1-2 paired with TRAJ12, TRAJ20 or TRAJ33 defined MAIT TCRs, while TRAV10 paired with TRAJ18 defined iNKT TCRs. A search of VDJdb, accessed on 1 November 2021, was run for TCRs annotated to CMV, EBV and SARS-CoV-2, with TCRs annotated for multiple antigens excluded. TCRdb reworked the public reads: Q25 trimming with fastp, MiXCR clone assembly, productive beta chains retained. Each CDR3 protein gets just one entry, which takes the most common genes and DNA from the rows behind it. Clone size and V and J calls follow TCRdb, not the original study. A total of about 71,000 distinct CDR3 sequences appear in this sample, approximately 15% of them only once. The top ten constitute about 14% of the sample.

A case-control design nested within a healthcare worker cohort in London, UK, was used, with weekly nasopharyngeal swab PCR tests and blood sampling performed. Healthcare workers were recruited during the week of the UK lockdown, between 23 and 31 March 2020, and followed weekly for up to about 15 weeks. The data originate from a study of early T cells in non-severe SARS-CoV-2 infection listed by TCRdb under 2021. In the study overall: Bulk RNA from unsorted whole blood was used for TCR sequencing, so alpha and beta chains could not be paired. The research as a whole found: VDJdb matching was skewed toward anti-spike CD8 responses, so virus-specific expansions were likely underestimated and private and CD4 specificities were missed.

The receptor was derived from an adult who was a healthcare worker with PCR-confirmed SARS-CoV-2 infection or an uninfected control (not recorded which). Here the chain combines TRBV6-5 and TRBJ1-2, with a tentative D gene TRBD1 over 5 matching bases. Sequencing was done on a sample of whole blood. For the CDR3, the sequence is CASSYSGTPYTF. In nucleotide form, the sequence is TGTGCCAGCAGTTACTCCGGGACCCCCTACACCTTC.